This T cell receptor (beta chain) was sequenced for a study of blood T cells in healthy people across ages. Sample-barcoded 5' priming and a J-beta primer mix drove a second PCR of about 6 to 12 cycles. TCRdb processed the 5' RACE reads anew with MiXCR; each CDR3 protein has one entry. Seen here are roughly 800,000 distinct CDR3 sequences, roughly 50% observed once, and the top ten hold about 20%. RNA extraction gave at least 5.5 micrograms of total RNA per sample. The ends were cut back, 7 bases at V and 6 bases at J, with 13 bases in the middle. The CDR3 runs to 14 residues. This sequence joins TRBV12-3 or TRBV12-4 and TRBJ1-6, with D perhaps matching TRBD1 (5 bases). This sequence originates from a young man in good health. Sequenced material: blood. The CDR3 protein is CASNWGRVNSPLHF. The CDR3 DNA reads TGTGCCAGCAACTGGGGCAGAGTTAATTCACCCCTCCACTTT.